This T cell receptor (beta chain) was identified in a study of T-cell memory formation after mild COVID-19. Study results and caveats: Confirmation of SARS-CoV-2 specificity was lacking for second-wave clones peaking day 37. CD8+ contracting clones occupied EMRA, while CD4+ ones occupied mainly CM and EM. Cross-reactive memory seemingly joined, as some responding clones were found in pre-infection memory.

MiXCR, run by TCRdb on the 5' RACE reads, gives a single entry per CDR3 protein. This table holds tens of thousands of distinct CDR3 sequences, less than 8% found once. After removal of 1 base from V and 8 bases from J, the junction contained 6 bases not matched to a gene. This CDR3 is 15 amino acids long. Germline-derived CDR1 and CDR2 are SGHTA and FQGNSA. For this clonotype: The antigen remains unidentified.

V gene TRBV7-2 combines with J gene TRBJ2-1; 9 positions agree with TRBD2. The TCR sequence derives from an adult who had mild COVID-19 (a few samples of this study predate the infection). Cell type and time point are not known. The source material was PBMCs or a T cell subset sorted from them (not recorded which). The CDR3 region has the DNA TGTGCCAGCAGCTTAGGTCCAGCGGGGGGCTATGAGCAGTTCTTC. Translated, it gives CASSLGPAGGYEQFF. The whole variable domain, remainder taken from reference TRBV7-2 and TRBJ2-1, is GAGVSQSPSNKVTEKGKDVELRCDPISGHTALYWYRQSLGQGLEFLIYFQGNSAPDKSGLPSDRFSAERTGGSVSTLTIQRTQQEDSAVYLCASSLGPAGGYEQFFGPGTRLTVL.